The clone carrying this T cell receptor beta chain has ten or more counts. These data belong to a study of blood T cells in healthy people across ages. The second PCR ran roughly 7 to 12 cycles with a sample-barcoded 5' primer and J-beta primers. TCRdb passed the 5' RACE reads through MiXCR, listing each CDR3 protein once. Among roughly 680,000 distinct CDR3 sequences listed, more than 45% were seen once. Trimming stripped 0 bases from V and 0 bases from J, with 12 bases between. Per the germline V gene, CDR1 is SGHTA and CDR2 is FQGNSA. CDR3 length: 17 amino acids. This TCR was sampled from a woman of 80 years or more in good health. The sequenced material came from blood. J is TRBJ2-1 and V is TRBV7-2; D is tentatively TRBD1 or TRBD2 (5 bases each). CDR3 DNA: TGTGCCAGCAGCTTAGCCGAGTGGGGGAACTCCTACAATGAGCAGTTCTTC. The encoded protein is CASSLAEWGNSYNEQFF.